The 20 T cell receptor beta chains below come from one sample, sequenced in a study of CD8+ T cells in alopecia areata. TCR sequencing used cDNA made by reverse transcription of extracted RNA. Sequencing used immunoSEQ multiplex PCR; TCRdb keeps in-frame clones, though not all of them. This sample has about 64,000 clones; 46% occur once, and the top ten carry about 20%. Treatment described: oral pan-JAK inhibitor, 5-10 mg twice daily. Sequences were derived from CD8+ T cells sorted from blood, sampled at roughly week 36, from a patient treated with tofacitinib. The source of these receptors is a human donor with alopecia areata.

A single count supports this clone. The J gene is TRBJ2-6, the V gene TRBV2, with D uncertain. This CDR3 is built from 13 residues. Germline values: CDR1 SNHLY, CDR2 FYNNEI. V lost 11 bases and J lost 0, with 8 bases in between. For the CDR3, the DNA is TGTGCCGGCCTGGGCTCTGGGGCCAACGTCCTGACTTTC. It codes for CAGLGSGANVLTF.

V and J are TRBV30 and TRBJ2-7; 14 positions agree with TRBD2. CDR3 size: 13 residues. Trimming removed 5 bases from V and 6 bases from J; junction bases left unmatched: 3. The germline V gene encodes CDR1 GTSNPN and CDR2 SVGIG (reference sequence). Here the CDR3 DNA reads TGTGCCTGGGATGGACTAGCGGGAGGCGAGCAGTACTTC. It yields the protein CAWDGLAGGEQYF.

The gene calls are TRBV29-1 and TRBJ1-2; D uncertain. The V end lost 5 bases, the J end lost 6 bases, and 13 bases lay between the germline ends. Germline V CDR1 and CDR2: SQVTM, ANQGSEA. The CDR3 is made up of 12 amino acids. The CDR3, as DNA: TGCAGCGTTAAATCCGGGCAGGATGGCTACACCTTC. The encoded protein is CSVKSGQDGYTF.

This clone turned up a few times. This specimen includes other DNA sequences encoding the same CDR3. The V call is TRBV4-1, the J call TRBJ2-7; D is undetermined. Germline lookup yields CDR1 MGHRA and CDR2 YSYEKL. The CDR3 loop spans 13 amino acids. V was trimmed by 1 base and J by 3 bases, leaving 7 bases between them. The CDR3 DNA reads TGCGCCAGCAGCCAAGTTACAGACTACGAGCAGTACTTC. It yields the protein CASSQVTDYEQYF.

V and J are TRBV30 and TRBJ1-5, with D maybe TRBD1 (5 bases). CDR1 is GTSNPN and CDR2 is SVGIG in the germline V gene (reference sequence). The CDR3 contains 14 residues. The CDR3 protein is CGRTQREGNQPQHF. In DNA form, the CDR3 reads TGTGGCCGGACACAAAGAGAGGGCAATCAGCCCCAGCATTTT.

This clone appeared once. The DNA for the CDR3 is TGTGCCAGCAGCTTGGCCGGACATTCAGACACTGAAGCTTTCTTT. It encodes CASSLAGHSDTEAFF. The chain uses TRBV13 and TRBJ1-1; TRBD1 might be the D (5 bases). The ends were cut back, 3 bases at V and 3 bases at J, with 14 bases in the middle. Germline CDR1 PRHDT, CDR2 FYEKMQ (reference sequence). The CDR3 extends over 15 amino acids.

The chain is built from TRBV30 and TRBJ2-2, with 14 positions matching TRBD2. Trimming removed 3 bases from V and 7 bases from J; junction bases left unmatched: 4. This CDR3 is 15 amino acids long. Germline values: CDR1 GTSNPN, CDR2 SVGIG (reference sequence). CDR3 sequence: CAWSGLAGGLGELFF. The CDR3, as DNA: TGTGCCTGGAGCGGACTAGCGGGAGGTCTCGGGGAGCTGTTTTTT.

The gene calls are TRBV4-2 and TRBJ2-5; 12 nucleotides agree with TRBD2. With V trimmed by 2 bases and J by 4 bases, 5 bases remained unmatched. CDR3 size: 16 residues. Germline CDR1 is LGHNA and CDR2 is YNFKEQ. The CDR3 bases are TGTGCCAGCAGCCAAAACCCGGGACTAGCGGGAGAGACCCAGTACTTC. Translated, it gives CASSQNPGLAGETQYF.

This clone was seen a few times. The rearrangement uses TRBV4-3 and TRBJ2-1; tentative D call: TRBD2 (6 bases). V was pared by 0 bases and J by 1 base, with 10 bases between. CDR3 length: 16 residues. Germline V gives CDR1 LGHNA, CDR2 YSLEER. The CDR3 loop is CASSQDGGGSYNEQFF. The CDR3 DNA reads TGCGCCAGCAGCCAAGATGGGGGAGGTTCCTACAATGAGCAGTTCTTC.

The table lists this clone with a few counts. The V call is TRBV2, the J call TRBJ2-3; tentatively, D is TRBD2 (6 bases). The germline gives CDR1 SNHLY, CDR2 FYNNEI. V was pared by 6 bases and J by 0 bases, with 10 bases between. The CDR3 length is 14 residues. CDR3 sequence (DNA): TGTGCCAGCAGAGATAGCGGCAGCACAGATACGCAGTATTTT. This codes for CASRDSGSTDTQYF.

A note on this clone: A far larger clone differs by one base, so this is likely a read error. The chain carries TRBV7-6 and TRBJ2-1; 7 nucleotides match TRBD1. With V trimmed by 6 bases and J by 7 bases, 12 bases remained unmatched. Germline CDR1 is SGHVS and CDR2 is FNYEAQ. This CDR3 has 15 residues. The CDR3 DNA sequence: TGTGCCAGCAGGACCGGGACAGCGAGTACTAATGAGCAGTTCTTC. Its protein is CASRTGTASTNEQFF.

The V call is TRBV19, the J call TRBJ1-2, with TRBD1 as a possible D gene (5 bases). The V and J ends lost 8 bases and 4 bases respectively, with 11 bases between them. CDR1 and CDR2 (germline): LNHDA, SQIVND (reference sequence). This CDR3 comprises 12 residues. CDR3 nucleotide sequence: TGTGCCAGTGAGTCAGGGTTCTATGGCTACACCTTC. Translating it yields CASESGFYGYTF.

This clone was seen a handful of times. This chain connects TRBV2 to TRBJ2-1; no clear D gene. From germline, CDR1 is SNHLY and CDR2 FYNNEI. V lost 7 bases and J 5 bases, leaving 15 bases between the germline ends. This CDR3 has 14 amino acids. CDR3 DNA: TGTGCCAGCACCGGTAGGACGGATCACAATGAGCAGTTCTTC. This codes for CASTGRTDHNEQFF.

This clone was seen a few times. The gene calls are TRBV27 and TRBJ2-1; tentatively, D is TRBD2 (7 bases). V was cut by 10 bases and J by 3 bases, with 16 bases left in between. The CDR3 length is 14 residues. Germline V lookup: CDR1 MNHEY, CDR2 SMNVEV (reference sequence). CDR3 protein: CAIAGGGVYNEQFF. For the CDR3, the DNA is TGTGCCATAGCAGGCGGGGGCGTCTACAATGAGCAGTTCTTC.

The rearrangement uses TRBV7-2 and TRBJ2-3, with D unclear. Between the trimmed V and J ends, which lost 1 base and 4 bases, there was a span of 9 bases. CDR3 length: 14 residues. Germline assignment: CDR1 SGHTA and CDR2 FQGNSA. CDR3 in amino acids: CASSLVLGPDTQYF. DNA of the CDR3: TGTGCCAGCAGCTTAGTGTTAGGCCCAGATACGCAGTATTTT.

DNA of the CDR3: TGTGCCAGCAGCTTAGTTAGGCTCCAGACCCAGTACTTC. It is translated as CASSLVRLQTQYF. The genes are TRBV11-2 and TRBJ2-5; D not resolved. The CDR3 extends over 13 amino acids. Germline assignment: CDR1 SGHAT and CDR2 FQNNGV. V dropped 1 base and J dropped 6 bases, with 9 bases sitting between them.

The chain couples TRBV7-8 to TRBJ2-1, with a weak D call TRBD2 (6 bases). V lost 3 bases and J 8 bases, leaving 11 bases between the germline ends. The germline V gene encodes CDR1 SGHVS and CDR2 FQNEAQ. The CDR3 covers 13 residues. CDR3 nucleotides: TGTGCCAGCAGCTTGGGGGGTTTTGATGAGCAGTTCTTC. It is translated as CASSLGGFDEQFF.

This clone was seen more than once but under ten times. The V gene is TRBV6-1, the J gene TRBJ2-3, with 13 bases lining up with TRBD2. The CDR3 spans 14 residues. Germline V gene sequence: CDR1 MNHNS, CDR2 SASEGT. The V and J ends lost 10 bases and 6 bases, in that order; junction bases with no gene match: 7. The CDR3 coding sequence is TGTGCCAAGACTAGCGGGAGGCCCGGGGATACGCAGTATTTT. Translating it yields CAKTSGRPGDTQYF.

This clone has only a few counts. The rearrangement joins TRBV10-3 to TRBJ2-7; D uncertain. The CDR3 sequence is 13 residues long. The germline V gene has CDR1 ENHRY and CDR2 SYGVKD. Trimming removed 6 bases from V and 1 base from J, with 10 bases in between. The CDR3 sequence is CAIRGTQSYEQYF. The CDR3, as DNA: TGTGCCATCAGGGGAACACAATCCTACGAGCAGTACTTC.

There are a few counts of this clone. V is TRBV6-5 and J is TRBJ2-6, with D possibly TRBD1 on 5 matching bases. This CDR3 region has 15 residues. Looked up from germline, CDR1 is MNHEY and CDR2 is SVGAGI. Trimming removed 6 bases from V and 5 bases from J, with 14 bases in between. The CDR3 DNA follows: TGTGCCAGCAGGAAAGGGGTGGGGAGGGCCAACGTCCTGACTTTC. The encoded protein is CASRKGVGRANVLTF.